The entry that follows covers one T cell receptor (beta chain) sequence. The data were taken from a study of blood T cell repertoires in COVID-19. At the level of the study: The samples span acute and convalescent COVID-19 from the United States, Italy and Spain. Sources were T cells, B-cell-depleted T cells, or PBMCs; the material itself was cDNA or gDNA.

Under the authors' procedure: From reference gene primer amplification, estimates of nucleated cell counts were derived. Assay: immunoSEQ multiplex PCR; the TCRdb copy retains only in-frame clones and omits some. That table supplies the V and J calls and clone size; D and trimming were determined from the DNA. The repertoire includes 230,000 or so clones, approximately 82% of them detected once, and roughly 8.7% sits in the top ten. CDR3 length: 16 residues. Germline CDR1 KGHSH, CDR2 LQKENI. The V gene lost 3 bases and the J gene lost 0 bases, with 12 bases spanning the gap. This chain uses TRBV18 with TRBJ2-4; possibly TRBD1 for D (6 bases). Sequences were obtained from peripheral blood. The clonotype comes from a man in his forties with active or convalescent COVID-19. CDR3 nucleotides: TGTGCCAGCTCACCGGGGGCCAGGGTAGCCAAAAACATTCAGTACTTC. This translates into CASSPGARVAKNIQYF. The whole variable domain, remainder taken from reference TRBV18 and TRBJ2-4, is NAGVMQNPRHLVRRRGQEARLRCSPMKGHSHVYWYRQLPEEGLKFMVYLQKENIIDESGMPKERFSAEFPKEGPSILRIQQVVRGDSAAYFCASSPGARVAKNIQYFGAGTRLSVL.